This record concerns one T cell receptor beta chain sequence. The ends lost 5 bases at V and 3 bases at J; junction bases unmatched: 3. The CDR3 is 13 residues long. From germline, CDR1 is MGHRA and CDR2 YSYEKL. This sample is drawn from a study of blood T cell repertoires in COVID-19. In the study overall: PBMCs, B-cell-depleted T cells, or T cells provided the cDNA or gDNA that made up the material.

Here immunoSEQ multiplex PCR was the method, and the copy in TCRdb shows in-frame clones only, minus some. Of roughly 670,000 clones in the sample, about 90% were seen once. The sequence came from a woman between 18 and 29 years old with acute or convalescent COVID-19. Sequencing was done on a sample of peripheral blood. The rearrangement joins TRBV4-1 to TRBJ2-7, with 8 bases matching TRBD1. CDR3 protein: CASSKDRDYEQYF. The CDR3 DNA follows: TGCGCCAGCAGCAAGGACAGGGACTACGAGCAGTACTTC.